This TCR beta chain was observed in a study of PD-L1 blockade in urothelial cancer. Study-wide context: The authors examined blood 3 weeks (second dose) and 6 weeks after treatment start.

Time point meaning: peripheral blood 6 weeks after treatment start. Germline V gene sequence: CDR1 SGHDN, CDR2 FVKESK. J lost 0 bases, V lost 0 bases, and 4 bases had no gene match. This CDR3 spans 16 amino acids. The table came from immunoSEQ multiplex PCR; TCRdb's copy has only in-frame clones and leaves some out. The data contain about 35,000 clones, 84% of them seen just once; the ten biggest clones take up about 10%. This clone was seen more than once but under ten times. The clonotype originates from a man aged 35-49 years with urothelial cancer. The genes are TRBV14 and TRBJ1-1, with 7 bases that match TRBD1. This material consisted of PBMCs, taken around atezolizumab (anti-PD-L1) treatment. For the CDR3, the DNA is TGTGCCAGCAGCCAAGACGAGGGGGCCATGAACACTGAAGCTTTCTTT. It encodes CASSQDEGAMNTEAFF.